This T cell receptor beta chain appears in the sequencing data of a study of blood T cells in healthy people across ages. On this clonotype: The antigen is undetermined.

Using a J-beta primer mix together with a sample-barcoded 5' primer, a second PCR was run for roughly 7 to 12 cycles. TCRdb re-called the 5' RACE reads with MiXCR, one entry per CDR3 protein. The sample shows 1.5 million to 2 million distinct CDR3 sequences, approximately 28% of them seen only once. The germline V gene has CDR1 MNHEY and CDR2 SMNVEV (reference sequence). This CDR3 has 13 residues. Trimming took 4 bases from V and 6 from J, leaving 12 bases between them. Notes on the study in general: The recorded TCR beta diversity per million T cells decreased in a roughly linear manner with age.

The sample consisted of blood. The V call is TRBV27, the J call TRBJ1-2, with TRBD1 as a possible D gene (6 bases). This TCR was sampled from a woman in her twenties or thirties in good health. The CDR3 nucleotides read TGTGCCAGCAGTTACCGGCAGGGGCATGGCTACACCTTC. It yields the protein CASSYRQGHGYTF.